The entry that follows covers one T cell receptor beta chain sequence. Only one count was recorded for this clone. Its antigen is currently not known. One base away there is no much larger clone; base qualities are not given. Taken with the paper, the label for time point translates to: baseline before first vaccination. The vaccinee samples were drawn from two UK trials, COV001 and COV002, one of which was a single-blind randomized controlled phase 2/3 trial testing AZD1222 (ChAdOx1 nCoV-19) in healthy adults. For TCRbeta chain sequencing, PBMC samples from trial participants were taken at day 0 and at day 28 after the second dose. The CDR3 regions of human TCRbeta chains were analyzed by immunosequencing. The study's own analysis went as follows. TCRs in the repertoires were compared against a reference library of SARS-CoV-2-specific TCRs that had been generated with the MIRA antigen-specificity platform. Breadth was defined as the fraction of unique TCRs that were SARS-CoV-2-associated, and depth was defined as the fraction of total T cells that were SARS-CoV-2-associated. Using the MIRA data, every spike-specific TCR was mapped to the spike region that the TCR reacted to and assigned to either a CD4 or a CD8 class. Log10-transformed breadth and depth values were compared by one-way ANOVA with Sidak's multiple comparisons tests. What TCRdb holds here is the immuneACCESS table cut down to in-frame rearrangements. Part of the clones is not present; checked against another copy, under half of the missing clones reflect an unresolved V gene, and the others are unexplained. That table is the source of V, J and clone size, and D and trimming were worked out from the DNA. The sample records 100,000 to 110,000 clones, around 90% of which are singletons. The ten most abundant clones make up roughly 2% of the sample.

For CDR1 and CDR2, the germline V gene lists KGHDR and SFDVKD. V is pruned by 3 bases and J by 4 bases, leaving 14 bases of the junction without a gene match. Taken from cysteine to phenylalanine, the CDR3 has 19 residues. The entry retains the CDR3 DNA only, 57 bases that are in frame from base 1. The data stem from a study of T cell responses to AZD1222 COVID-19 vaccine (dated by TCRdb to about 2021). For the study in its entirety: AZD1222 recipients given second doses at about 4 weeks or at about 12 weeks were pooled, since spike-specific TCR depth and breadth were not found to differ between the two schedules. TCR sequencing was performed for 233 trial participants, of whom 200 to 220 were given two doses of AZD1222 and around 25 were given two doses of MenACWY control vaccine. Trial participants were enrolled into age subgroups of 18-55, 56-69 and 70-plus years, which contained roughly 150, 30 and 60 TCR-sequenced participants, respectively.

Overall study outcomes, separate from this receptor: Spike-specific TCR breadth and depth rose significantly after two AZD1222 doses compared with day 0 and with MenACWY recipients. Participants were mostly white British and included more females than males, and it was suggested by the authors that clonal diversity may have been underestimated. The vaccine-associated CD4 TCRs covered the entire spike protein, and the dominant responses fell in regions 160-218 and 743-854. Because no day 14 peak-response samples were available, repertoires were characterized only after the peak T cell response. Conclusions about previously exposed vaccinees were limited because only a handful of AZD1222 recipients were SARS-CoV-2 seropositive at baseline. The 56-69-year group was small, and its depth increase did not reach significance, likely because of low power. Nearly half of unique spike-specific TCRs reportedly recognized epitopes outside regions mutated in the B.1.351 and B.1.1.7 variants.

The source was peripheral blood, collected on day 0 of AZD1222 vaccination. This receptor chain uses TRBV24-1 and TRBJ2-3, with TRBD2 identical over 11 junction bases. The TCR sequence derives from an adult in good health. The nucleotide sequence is TGTGCCACCAGTGATCAAACCGGGACTAGCGGATCCTTCGCAGATACGCAGTATTTT. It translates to CATSDQTGTSGSFADTQYF.